Below are 7 T cell receptor beta chains sequenced from a single sample in a study of cytomegalovirus exposure and HLA in healthy donors. Vbeta (60) and Jbeta (13) primers were used in the PCR. Repertoires were generated with immunoSEQ multiplex PCR, while TCRdb's copy carries only in-frame clones and drops some. The sample lists roughly 84,000 clones, around 81% occurring once. The specimen was PBMCs. Receptors originate from a male donor in good health and CMV-seropositive.

This clone was detected a few times. This rearrangement joins TRBV10-3 to TRBJ2-2, with 8 bases identical to TRBD1. With 3 bases clipped from V and 3 bases from J, the junction kept 0 bases outside the gene matches. Germline V gene data show CDR1 as ENHRY and CDR2 as SYGVKD. The CDR3 has 14 amino acids. This CDR3 is CAISEQGDTGELFF. The CDR3 DNA reads as TGTGCCATCAGTGAACAGGGGGACACCGGGGAGCTGTTTTTT.

V usage is TRBV7-2 and J usage is TRBJ2-1; D is possibly TRBD2 (5 bases). The CDR3 totals 16 residues. Germline loops: CDR1 SGHTA, CDR2 FQGNSA. Trimming shortened V by 6 bases and J by 0 bases, and 15 bases separated the two germline ends. In DNA form, the CDR3 reads TGTGCCAGCAGTCCAGCTTGGAGGACCTCCTACAATGAGCAGTTCTTC. Translated, it gives CASSPAWRTSYNEQFF. Full variable domain (remainder filled in from reference TRBV7-2 and TRBJ2-1): GAGVSQSPSNKVTEKGKDVELRCDPISGHTALYWYRQSLGQGLEFLIYFQGNSAPDKSGLPSDRFSAERTGGSVSTLTIQRTQQEDSAVYLCASSPAWRTSYNEQFFGPGTRLTVL.

The chain recombines TRBV27 with TRBJ2-1; 8 positions match TRBD2. Per the germline V gene, CDR1 is MNHEY and CDR2 is SMNVEV (reference sequence). V dropped 6 bases and J dropped 6; count of bases not matched to a gene: 4. CDR3 length: 13 residues. CDR3 sequence: CASREAGANEQFF. Here the CDR3 DNA reads TGTGCCAGCAGGGAAGCGGGGGCCAATGAGCAGTTCTTC.

The chain couples TRBV28 to TRBJ1-5; D is ambiguous. The V and J ends lost 5 bases and 0 bases respectively, with 11 bases between them. The V gene's germline CDR1 is MDHEN and CDR2 SYDVKM. This CDR3 is 15 amino acids long. CDR3 nucleotides: TGTGCCAGCAGTCCTTTTGGAGATAGCAATCAGCCCCAGCATTTT. Translating it yields CASSPFGDSNQPQHF.

The chain couples TRBV7-6 to TRBJ2-2, with D perhaps TRBD2 (7 bases). The V and J ends lost 3 bases and 4 bases respectively, with 18 bases between them. From germline, CDR1 is SGHVS and CDR2 FNYEAQ. This CDR3 region has 17 residues. In DNA form, the CDR3 reads TGTGCCAGCAGCTTCGAACCTGCGGGGGCGTCCACCGGGGAGCTGTTTTTT. As protein: CASSFEPAGASTGELFF.

The chain couples TRBV5-4 to TRBJ2-2; D remains unclear. This CDR3 has 13 amino acids. Germline values: CDR1 SGHNT, CDR2 YYREEE (reference sequence). Trimming removed 4 bases at V and 7 bases at J, with 11 bases between. Here the CDR3 DNA reads TGTGCCAGCAGCACCACCCCTAACGGGGAGCTGTTTTTT. This gives the protein CASSTTPNGELFF.

CDR3 sequence (DNA): TGTGCCAGCAGTTACTGGGGACAGATCTCCTACGAGCAGTACTTC. Encoded protein: CASSYWGQISYEQYF. V gene TRBV6-5 combines with J gene TRBJ2-7; 7 positions agree with TRBD1. V lost 1 base to trimming and J lost 0 bases; unmatched junction nucleotides: 3. The CDR3 loop spans 15 amino acids. Germline V gene sequence: CDR1 MNHEY, CDR2 SVGAGI.